This T cell receptor beta chain was profiled in a study of graft-versus-host responses after intestinal transplantation. Study context: Tacrolimus plus steroids were given to all recipients for approximately three years, preceded by anti-thymocyte globulin induction.

In regard to this clone: Antigen unknown.

This table comes from immunoSEQ multiplex PCR, and its TCRdb copy is limited to in-frame clones, with some not included. The table records 90,000 to 150,000 clones, approximately 92% of them present only once. Findings and caveats of the study: Allografts carried high graft-versus-host to host-versus-graft clonal ratios in patients having graft-donor T cell macrochimerism. Detected in recipient marrow were GvH clones, some of which were first observed in ileum or blood.

This specimen consisted of unstimulated CD4+ T cells sorted from spleen or lymph node cells, obtained before intestinal transplant. This clonotype originated in a human donor who received an intestinal transplant.

The CDR3 loop is CASSGAGTSSYEQYF. Written as DNA, the CDR3 is TGTGCCAGCAGTGGCGCAGGGACCAGCTCCTACGAGCAGTACTTC. The V call is TRBV25-1, the J call TRBJ2-7; D tentatively fits TRBD1 or TRBD2 (5 bases each). CDR3 size: 15 residues. Germline V gives CDR1 MGHDK, CDR2 SYGVNS. Trimming left V 4 bases short and J 0 bases short, with 13 bases between.